These 30 T cell receptor beta chains were all obtained from the same sample, sequenced in a study of blood T cell repertoires in COVID-19. The protocol was immunoSEQ multiplex PCR, while the TCRdb copy is restricted to in-frame clones and leaves out a portion. The sample contains some 150,000 clones, roughly 85% of which appear only once. The sample consisted of peripheral blood. Source of these receptors: a human donor with acute or convalescent COVID-19. The donor label of this sample is uncertain.

The rearrangement links TRBV7-9 to TRBJ1-2; D may be TRBD1 (6 bases). Trimming left V 4 bases short and J 4 bases short, with 13 bases between. Germline loops: CDR1 SEHNR, CDR2 FQNEAQ (reference sequence). CDR3 length: 14 amino acids. The CDR3 loop reads CASSSYRVGYGYTF. CDR3 bases: TGTGCCAGCAGCTCGTACAGGGTCGGCTATGGCTACACCTTC.

The CDR3 is CASSQSPSGGAGADTQYF. The CDR3 DNA is TGTGCCAGCAGCCAATCGCCTAGCGGGGGGGCCGGAGCAGATACGCAGTATTTT. The rearrangement links TRBV3-1 (or the pseudogene TRBV3-2) to TRBJ2-3, with 12 bases lining up with TRBD2. V dropped 2 bases and J dropped 4; count of bases not matched to a gene: 10. The germline V gene encodes CDR1 LGHDT and CDR2 YNNKEL (reference sequence). The CDR3 sequence is 18 residues long.

The chain carries TRBV6-5 and TRBJ1-1; no clear D. CDR3 size: 13 residues. CDR1 is MNHEY, CDR2 SVGAGI, per germline. V lost 4 bases and J lost 10, with 16 bases in between. This CDR3 is CASSLGRWERAFF. DNA of the CDR3: TGTGCCAGCAGTTTGGGCCGGTGGGAGAGAGCTTTCTTT.

The V and J genes are TRBV9 and TRBJ1-2; 7 bases fit TRBD1. CDR3 length equals 13 residues. V gave up 4 bases and J gave up 6 bases; unmatched junction bases: 6. Germline assignment: CDR1 SGDLS and CDR2 YYNGEE. The CDR3, as DNA: TGTGCCAGCAGCATGACAGGGCTGGATGGCTACACCTTC. Protein: CASSMTGLDGYTF.

The chain links TRBV7-2 to TRBJ2-5; 7 positions match TRBD2. CDR1 SGHTA and CDR2 FQGNSA come from the germline V gene. The CDR3 runs 16 residues. Trimming removed 2 bases from V and 5 bases from J; junction bases left unmatched: 11. For the CDR3, the DNA is TGTGCCAGCAGCTTACAAGCTCTGAGGGAGGGCGAGACCCAGTACTTC. Amino acids: CASSLQALREGETQYF. Full variable domain (remainder filled in from reference TRBV7-2 and TRBJ2-5): GAGVSQSPSNKVTEKGKDVELRCDPISGHTALYWYRQSLGQGLEFLIYFQGNSAPDKSGLPSDRFSAERTGGSVSTLTIQRTQQEDSAVYLCASSLQALREGETQYFGPGTRLLVL.

The V gene is TRBV3-1 (or the pseudogene TRBV3-2), the J gene TRBJ2-7; unclear D gene. Looked up from germline, CDR1 is LGHDT and CDR2 is YNNKEL (reference sequence). V was clipped by 3 bases and J by 1 base, with 10 bases between them. The CDR3 runs to 14 residues. CDR3 sequence: CASSQQHLSYEQYV. The CDR3 DNA reads as TGTGCCAGCAGCCAGCAACACCTGTCCTACGAGCAGTACGTC.

The chain couples TRBV5-4 to TRBJ2-4; 7 nucleotides align to TRBD1. V was pared by 0 bases and J by 8 bases, with 5 bases of the junction left unmatched. The CDR3 consists of 14 residues. Germline assignment: CDR1 SGHNT and CDR2 YYREEE (reference sequence). CDR3 bases: TGTGCCAGCAGCTTGGCCAGGGGGTCGGACATTCAGTACTTC. It codes for CASSLARGSDIQYF.

V gene TRBV2 combines with J gene TRBJ2-3, with TRBD2 matching over 13 bases. Germline lookup yields CDR1 SNHLY and CDR2 FYNNEI. Trimming at V came to 8 bases and at J to 4 bases, leaving 9 bases not matched to a gene. The CDR3 sequence is 16 residues long. For the CDR3, the DNA is TGTGCCAGCGGGATCACTAGCGGGGGGGGTTCAGATACGCAGTATTTT. The encoded protein is CASGITSGGGSDTQYF.

This sequence joins TRBV28 and TRBJ1-2, with D tentatively TRBD1 (5 bases). This CDR3 has 16 residues. With 4 bases removed from V and 8 bases from J, the gap between germline ends came to 23 bases. CDR1 and CDR2 (germline): MDHEN, SYDVKM. The CDR3 region is CASSSASAAGGGGYTF. DNA for the CDR3: TGTGCCAGCAGTTCCGCTTCGGCGGCAGGCGGGGGGGGCTACACCTTC.

The chain uses TRBV6-5 and TRBJ1-1; 10 bases are shared with TRBD1. Germline values: CDR1 MNHEY, CDR2 SVGAGI. The CDR3 is made up of 14 amino acids. Losses at the gene ends were 6 bases for V and 4 bases for J; bases not matched to a gene: 5. CDR3: CASSRGQGITEAFF. The CDR3 DNA is TGTGCCAGCAGCCGGGGACAGGGGATCACTGAAGCTTTCTTT.

This clone was detected only once. The chain combines TRBV3-1 (or the pseudogene TRBV3-2) with TRBJ1-5; D not certain. Per the germline V gene, CDR1 is LGHDT and CDR2 is YNNKEL (reference sequence). The CDR3 length is 12 residues. V gave up 3 bases and J gave up 4 bases, with 4 bases separating them. The CDR3: CASSHGNQPQHF. The CDR3 region has the DNA TGTGCCAGCAGCCACGGGAATCAGCCCCAGCATTTT.

The CDR3 reads CASSATGRPLHF. The CDR3 region has the DNA TGTGCCAGCAGCGCCACCGGGAGGCCCCTCCACTTT. The V and J genes are TRBV7-2 and TRBJ1-6; D ambiguous. The ends were cut back, 5 bases at V and 13 bases at J, with 12 bases in the middle. This CDR3 spans 12 amino acids. Per germline, CDR1 SGHTA and CDR2 FQGNSA.

The rearrangement links TRBV10-3 to TRBJ1-3, with D perhaps TRBD1 (5 bases). The CDR3 contains 14 residues. Trimming took 0 bases from V and 4 from J, leaving 7 bases between them. CDR1 is ENHRY, CDR2 SYGVKD, per germline. In nucleotides, the CDR3 is TGTGCCATCAGTGAGTCTGCAGGGGGAAACACCATATATTTT. As protein: CAISESAGGNTIYF.

V and J are TRBV28 and TRBJ2-7; TRBD1 matches 9 bases. Unmatched junction bases numbered 8, after V lost 3 bases and J lost 5 bases. Germline V CDR1 and CDR2: MDHEN, SYDVKM. The CDR3 is made up of 15 amino acids. The CDR3 bases are TGTGCCAGCAGTTTGGTTGGGACAGGGTTTCACGAGCAGTACTTC. It codes for CASSLVGTGFHEQYF.

This chain connects TRBV5-4 to TRBJ2-3; D gene uncertain. Per germline, CDR1 SGHNT and CDR2 YYREEE (reference sequence). The length of the CDR3 is 15 residues. V lost 0 bases and J lost 2, with 10 bases in between. The CDR3 here is CASSLDRLPTDTQYF. The CDR3 bases are TGTGCCAGCAGCTTGGACCGACTTCCCACAGATACGCAGTATTTT.

The gene calls are TRBV15 and TRBJ2-5, with D possibly matching TRBD1 (5 bases). Germline V gene lookup returns CDR1 LNHNV and CDR2 YYDKDF (reference sequence). This CDR3 spans 12 amino acids. Trimming stripped 2 bases from V and 5 bases from J, with 6 bases between. Written as DNA, the CDR3 is TGTGCCACCAGCAGACCAGGGGAGACCCAGTACTTC. Translated: CATSRPGETQYF.

The gene calls are TRBV9 and TRBJ2-3, with 10 bases matching TRBD2. The CDR3 is made up of 17 amino acids. With 3 bases clipped from V and 3 bases from J, the junction kept 10 bases outside the gene matches. Germline V gene sequence: CDR1 SGDLS, CDR2 YYNGEE. CDR3 region: CASSAPLGSGGTDTQYF. CDR3 nucleotide sequence: TGTGCCAGCAGCGCCCCCTTGGGTAGCGGGGGGACAGATACGCAGTATTTT.

The CDR3 DNA follows: TGTGCCACTGTAACAGGGGGCCTTTACAATGAGCAGTTCTTC. Translating gives CATVTGGLYNEQFF. The rearrangement links TRBV10-3 to TRBJ2-1, with 9 bases lining up with TRBD1. Germline CDR1 reads ENHRY; CDR2 reads SYGVKD. The V segment lost 10 bases and the J segment 4 bases; nucleotides outside the gene matches: 8. The CDR3 runs 14 residues.

The gene calls are TRBV2 and TRBJ1-5, with 8 bases identical to TRBD1. The CDR3 is 14 residues long. The V gene end was trimmed by 3 bases and the J gene end by 2 bases; junction bases not matched to a gene: 0. Germline V gives CDR1 SNHLY, CDR2 FYNNEI. CDR3: CASSEDRGNQPQHF. CDR3 bases: TGTGCCAGCAGTGAGGACAGGGGCAATCAGCCCCAGCATTTT. Based on the CDR3 plus reference TRBV2 and TRBJ1-5, the full variable domain is EPEVTQTPSHQVTQMGQEVILRCVPISNHLYFYWYRQILGQKVEFLVSFYNNEISEKSEIFDDQFSVERPDGSNFTLKIRSTKLEDSAMYFCASSEDRGNQPQHFGDGTRLSIL.

In this sample, this clone turned up a few times. The chain recombines TRBV30 with TRBJ2-3, with D possibly being TRBD2 (6 bases). The V end lost 0 bases, the J end lost 3 bases, and 7 bases lay between the germline ends. The length of the CDR3 is 13 residues. CDR1 is GTSNPN, CDR2 SVGIG, per germline (reference sequence). CDR3 sequence: CAWSVGGTDTQYF. Here the CDR3 DNA reads TGTGCCTGGAGTGTGGGAGGAACAGATACGCAGTATTTT.

The chain uses TRBV30 and TRBJ2-1; TRBD1 matches at 9 bases. The CDR3 runs 15 residues. The V segment lost 3 bases and the J segment 5 bases; nucleotides outside the gene matches: 8. Germline CDR1 is GTSNPN and CDR2 is SVGIG (reference sequence). The CDR3 region is CAWSTGTGKDNEQFF. Written as DNA, the CDR3 is TGTGCCTGGAGCACCGGGACAGGGAAGGACAATGAGCAGTTCTTC.

This chain links TRBV7-9 with TRBJ1-3; no definite D call. Deletions cut 5 bases from V and 0 bases from J, with 11 bases between. Germline values: CDR1 SEHNR, CDR2 FQNEAQ (reference sequence). This CDR3 contains 15 residues. The chain's CDR3 is CASSTKLNSGNTIYF. The CDR3 DNA reads TGTGCCAGCAGCACTAAGTTGAACTCTGGAAACACCATATATTTT.

The V gene is TRBV9, the J gene TRBJ2-3; 7 bases align to TRBD1. With V trimmed by 1 base and J by 1 base, 3 bases remained unmatched. Germline CDR1 SGDLS, CDR2 YYNGEE. The CDR3 consists of 15 residues. The CDR3 loop reads CASSVTGQGTDTQYF. CDR3 nucleotides: TGTGCCAGCAGCGTAACCGGACAGGGCACAGATACGCAGTATTTT.

CDR3 sequence (DNA): TGTGCCATCAGTGGACTGACCGGGACTAGCGACACAGATACGCAGTATTTT. This translates into CAISGLTGTSDTDTQYF. The genes are TRBV10-3 and TRBJ2-3; TRBD2 agrees at 10 bases. The CDR3 is 17 amino acids. V was clipped by 4 bases and J by 2 bases; unmatched bases: 9. In germline, CDR1 is ENHRY, CDR2 SYGVKD.

The chain employs TRBV29-1 and TRBJ1-2, with TRBD1 identical over 8 bases. Germline V gene lookup returns CDR1 SQVTM and CDR2 ANQGSEA. Germline trimming cut 4 bases from V and 4 bases from J; bases unmatched to any gene: 17. This CDR3 has 17 amino acids. CDR3 coding DNA: TGCAGCGTTGTTTATGCAGGGGGCCCGGAAGCCTTCTATGGCTACACCTTC. This encodes CSVVYAGGPEAFYGYTF.

The rearrangement joins TRBV5-4 to TRBJ2-7, with TRBD2 matching over 13 bases. Trimming at V came to 1 base and at J to 7 bases, leaving 17 bases not matched to a gene. Germline loops: CDR1 SGHNT, CDR2 YYREEE (reference sequence). CDR3 size: 19 residues. CDR3: CASSLTRLAGGLGRREQYF. DNA of the CDR3: TGTGCCAGCAGCTTGACCAGACTAGCGGGGGGCCTAGGAAGAAGGGAGCAGTACTTC.

The V and J genes are TRBV5-1 and TRBJ1-6; TRBD1 agrees at 8 bases. Per the germline V gene, CDR1 is SGHRS and CDR2 is YFSETQ. CDR3 length equals 15 residues. The V and J ends lost 2 bases and 8 bases, in that order; junction bases with no gene match: 6. CDR3 sequence reads: CASSFRQGRDSPLHF. CDR3 DNA: TGCGCCAGCAGCTTTAGACAGGGGAGGGATTCACCCCTCCACTTT.

This clone showed up just a few times. The CDR3 coding sequence is TGTGCCAGCAGCTTGGCTCAGGGCCACTACGAGCAGTACTTC. Protein: CASSLAQGHYEQYF. The chain has TRBV5-6 and TRBJ2-7; weak D call: TRBD1 (5 bases). The CDR3 has 14 residues. Germline values: CDR1 SGHDT, CDR2 YYEEEE. V lost 0 bases to trimming and J lost 3 bases, with 10 bases between them.

This chain connects TRBV19 to TRBJ2-1, with D hard to call. The germline V and J ends were trimmed by 6 bases and 4 bases, with 7 bases remaining between them. Germline V CDR1 and CDR2: LNHDA, SQIVND (reference sequence). The length of the CDR3 is 12 residues. CDR3 amino acids: CASRGPYNEQFF. CDR3 bases: TGTGCCAGTAGGGGCCCATACAATGAGCAGTTCTTC.

V and J are TRBV3-1 (or the pseudogene TRBV3-2) and TRBJ1-6; weak D call: TRBD1 (6 bases). The CDR3 has 15 residues. V shed 3 bases and J shed 7 bases, with 13 bases lying between them. Germline-derived CDR1 and CDR2 are LGHDT and YNNKEL (reference sequence). CDR3 residues: CASSHLRDTNSPLHF. CDR3 nucleotides: TGTGCCAGCAGCCATCTCCGGGACACAAATTCACCCCTCCACTTT.